The rows below give T cell receptor beta chains drawn from one sample of a study of blood T cell repertoires in COVID-19. Sequencing was performed with immunoSEQ multiplex PCR; in TCRdb, only in-frame clones are kept and a portion is missing. The sample contains tens of thousands of clones, roughly 80% of which appear only once. Sequencing was done on a sample of peripheral blood. Every receptor here comes from a woman of 80 years or more with active or convalescent COVID-19. The CDR3 runs from the conserved cysteine through the conserved F or W. Fields, in order: D gene, clone size, J gene, V gene, CDR3 DNA, CDR3 protein. A D gene is named only where the DNA matches it firmly. Some rows have no size entry. The others give once, few or many, or a class for an expanded clone.

.,.,TRBJ2-2,TRBV7-9,TGTGCCAGCAGCTTAGTTCGTCGCGCGGGACAGCAGAACACCGGGGAGCTGTTTTTT,CASSLVRRAGQQNTGELFF
.,.,TRBJ2-7,TRBV28,TGTGCCAGCAGTTTACGCTACGAGCAGTACTTC,CASSLRYEQYF
TRBD1,.,TRBJ1-1,TRBV19,TGTGCCAGTGTGCCGGGACAGCTGATGAACACTGAAGCTTTCTTT,CASVPGQLMNTEAFF
TRBD1,.,TRBJ1-1,TRBV5-1,TGCGCCAGCAGCTCAAAACCCGGACAGGTCACTGAAGCTTTCTTT,CASSSKPGQVTEAFF
.,.,TRBJ1-6,TRBV27,TGTGCCAGCAGTTTGTCTCAGGGCCATAATTCACCCCTCCACTTT,CASSLSQGHNSPLHF
TRBD1,.,TRBJ1-1,TRBV7-8,TGTGCCAGCAGCTCAACAGGGGGCGTCACTGAAGCTTTCTTT,CASSSTGGVTEAFF
.,few,TRBJ1-1,TRBV12-3/TRBV12-4,TGTGCCAGCAGTTCAACAGGGAACACTGAAGCTTTCTTT,CASSSTGNTEAFF
TRBD2,.,TRBJ2-3,TRBV9,TGTGCCAGCAGCGCCCTAGCGGGGGACACAGATACGCAGTATTTT,CASSALAGDTDTQYF
TRBD1,.,TRBJ1-2,TRBV7-9,TGTGCCAGCAGCGACAACGGACAGGGCTATGGCTACACCTTC,CASSDNGQGYGYTF
TRBD1,.,TRBJ2-7,TRBV12-3/TRBV12-4,TGTGCCAGCAGATCCCAGGGGGCCTACGAGCAGTACTTC,CASRSQGAYEQYF
TRBD1,.,TRBJ1-5,TRBV30,TGTGCCTGGAGTTTACACCGACAGGGGAACTTTTATAGCAATCAGCCCCAGCATTTT,CAWSLHRQGNFYSNQPQHF
.,.,TRBJ2-5,TRBV20-1,TGCAGTGCTAGTGGGCTGTCTGACACCCAAGAGACCCAGTACTTC,CSASGLSDTQETQYF
.,.,TRBJ2-3,TRBV3-1/TRBV3-2,TGTGCCAGCAGCCAAGGAACTTTCACAGATACGCAGTATTTT,CASSQGTFTDTQYF
.,.,TRBJ2-7,TRBV5-6,TGTGCCAGCAGCTTCCGGCAGGGCTCCTACGAGCAGTACTTC,CASSFRQGSYEQYF
TRBD2,once,TRBJ2-1,TRBV4-1,TGCGCCAGCAGCGCCACTAGCGGGGGTCCTTACAATGAGCAGTTCTTC,CASSATSGGPYNEQFF
.,.,TRBJ2-3,TRBV1,TGCACCAGCAGCCAAATGCGCGGGAGCCGGAGAGATACGCAGTATTTT,CTSSQMRGSRRDTQYF
TRBD2,.,TRBJ2-1,TRBV5-1,TGCGCCAGCAGCCCCCTAGGTCTAGCGGACTCCTACAATGAGCAGTTCTTC,CASSPLGLADSYNEQFF
TRBD2,.,TRBJ2-1,TRBV4-3,TGCGCCAGCAGCCAATGGAAGGGACTAGCGGGGGATGAGCAGTTCTTC,CASSQWKGLAGDEQFF
TRBD2,.,TRBJ2-1,TRBV7-2,TGTGCCAGCAGCTTAGGCGGGACTAGCTACTACAATGAGCAGTTCTTC,CASSLGGTSYYNEQFF
.,few,TRBJ1-5,TRBV7-8,TGTGCCAGCAGCTTAGAGAGGGATCAGCCCCAGCATTTT,CASSLERDQPQHF
.,.,TRBJ1-5,TRBV18,TGTGCCAGCTCACGCCCTAATAGCAATCAGCCCCAGCATTTT,CASSRPNSNQPQHF
TRBD2,many,TRBJ2-3,TRBV27,TGTGCCAGCAGTCAGGGACTAGCGGGACTCACAGATACGCAGTATTTT,CASSQGLAGLTDTQYF
TRBD2,few,TRBJ2-1,TRBV28,TGTGCCAGCAGCGGACTAGCGGTACCAAGGGGGGAGCAGTTCTTC,CASSGLAVPRGEQFF
.,.,TRBJ1-1,TRBV7-2,TGTGCCAGCAGCCAAAGACCCGACAGGCGCACTGAAGCTTTCTTT,CASSQRPDRRTEAFF
.,.,TRBJ2-2,TRBV20-1,TGCAGTGCTCCTTTCTTCGGGGAGCTGTTTTTT,CSAPFFGELFF
TRBD2,once,TRBJ2-1,TRBV3-1/TRBV3-2,TGTGCCAGCAGCCGAGAGAGTAGCGGGGGCGGTCATGAGCAGTTCTTC,CASSRESSGGGHEQFF
TRBD1,once,TRBJ2-3,TRBV19,TGTGCCAGTAGCTCCGGGACAGGATCTAGCACAGATACGCAGTATTTT,CASSSGTGSSTDTQYF
TRBD2,.,TRBJ2-3,TRBV30,TGTGCCTGGAGCGCCCTCACTAGCGGGAGTACGTATACGCAGTATTTT,CAWSALTSGSTYTQYF
.,many,TRBJ1-5,TRBV30,TGTGCCTGGAGCAGGAACAATCAGCCCCAGCATTTT,CAWSRNNQPQHF
.,few,TRBJ1-1,TRBV16,TGTGCCAGCAGCCAATTTCCCGGGTCGAACACTGAAGCTTTCTTT,CASSQFPGSNTEAFF
.,.,TRBJ1-2,TRBV9,TGTGCCAGCAGCGTAAACCCCGACACAAACTATGGCTACACCTTC,CASSVNPDTNYGYTF
TRBD2,.,TRBJ2-6,TRBV5-1,TGCGCCAGCACCCCCCAGGGAGGGTCAAACTCTGGGGCCAACGTCCTGACTTTC,CASTPQGGSNSGANVLTF
TRBD1,.,TRBJ1-1,TRBV11-2,TGTGCCAGCAGCTTAGTAGGTGGACAGGGGGCGCGTGGAGCTTTCTTT,CASSLVGGQGARGAFF
.,once,TRBJ1-4,TRBV5-1,TGCGCCAGCAGCTTGGATCGCTACGAAAAACTGTTTTTT,CASSLDRYEKLFF
TRBD1,.,TRBJ1-5,TRBV6-6,TGTGCCAGCAGTCGCGGGGCCAAGGACAGGGGGAGCAATCAGCCCCAGCATTTT,CASSRGAKDRGSNQPQHF
.,few,TRBJ1-1,TRBV19,TGTGCCAGTAGTGGTGGGGCATTTGGACCTGCTGAAGCTTTCTTT,CASSGGAFGPAEAFF
.,.,TRBJ2-3,TRBV24-1,TGTGCCACCAGTGATGCTCGCGGGGCTAAATGGTCAGATACGCAGTATTTT,CATSDARGAKWSDTQYF
TRBD2,once,TRBJ2-7,TRBV28,TGTGCCACGAGGGATTCGGGGGGTAAGGGTCACGAGCAGTACTTC,CATRDSGGKGHEQYF
.,.,TRBJ2-2,TRBV5-1,TGCGCCAGCAGCTTTTTGTCAGAGAACACCGGGGAGCTGTTTTTT,CASSFLSENTGELFF
.,.,TRBJ1-2,TRBV6-5,TGTGCCAGCAGTCCCGGGGAGGGGCCTATGCTCGGCTACACCTTC,CASSPGEGPMLGYTF
.,.,TRBJ2-7,TRBV6-1,TGTGCCAGCAGTGAAGACAGACCCTACGAGCAGTACTTC,CASSEDRPYEQYF
TRBD1,.,TRBJ1-6,TRBV7-2,TGTGCCAGCAGCTTTGGACAGGGTTATAATTCACCCCTCCACTTT,CASSFGQGYNSPLHF
TRBD1,.,TRBJ1-1,TRBV6-5,TGTGCCAGCCTAACTAGGACAGGGGGTGGCACTGAAGCTTTCTTT,CASLTRTGGGTEAFF
TRBD1,.,TRBJ2-5,TRBV7-9,TGTGCCAGCAGCTTGCGGACAGGGGCATACCAAGAGACCCAGTACTTC,CASSLRTGAYQETQYF
TRBD2,.,TRBJ2-1,TRBV7-3,TGTGCCAGCAGCTCTGCCCCGGGACTAGTGAACGATGAGCAGTTCTTC,CASSSAPGLVNDEQFF
.,.,TRBJ1-1,TRBV29-1,TGCAGCGTTGAAAAGGGGGAGAGGGGCACTGAAGCTTTCTTT,CSVEKGERGTEAFF
.,.,TRBJ2-3,TRBV5-1,TGCGCCAGCAGCTTGAAGGTTACGGGGGATGATACGCAGTATTTT,CASSLKVTGDDTQYF
.,.,TRBJ1-3,TRBV19,TGTGCCAGTAGTGAGGGGGGGGCCTCTGGAAACACCATATATTTT,CASSEGGASGNTIYF
.,.,TRBJ2-5,TRBV19,TGTGCCAGTAGTAGTAGGGGCAACCAAGAGACCCAGTACTTC,CASSSRGNQETQYF
.,.,TRBJ2-2,TRBV7-9,TGTGCCAGCAGCCTCCGACACAACACCGGGGAGCTGTTTTTT,CASSLRHNTGELFF
.,.,TRBJ2-7,TRBV5-4,TGTGCCAGCATGAGCGATTACCACTACGAGCAGTACTTC,CASMSDYHYEQYF
TRBD2,.,TRBJ2-3,TRBV25-1,TGTGCCAGCAGTGAAGGATCACTAGCGGGGAGGGCAGATACGCAGTATTTT,CASSEGSLAGRADTQYF
TRBD1,.,TRBJ2-7,TRBV5-1,TGCGCCAGCAGCTTACCGGGACAGTCCTACGAGCAGTACTTC,CASSLPGQSYEQYF
TRBD1,.,TRBJ2-1,TRBV24-1,TGTGCCACCGCCGGGACAGGGGACTTCTCCTACAATGAGCAGTTCTTC,CATAGTGDFSYNEQFF
.,.,TRBJ2-3,TRBV19,TGTGCCAGTAGTATAGATCGGGGAGATACGCAGTATTTT,CASSIDRGDTQYF
TRBD2,.,TRBJ2-7,TRBV3-1/TRBV3-2,TGTGCCAGCAGCCAAGATTGGGGACTAGCGGGGGGCACCATTTTC,CASSQDWGLAGGTIF
.,.,TRBJ2-7,TRBV15,TGTGCCACCCGAGGATACGGCTACGAGCAGTACTTC,CATRGYGYEQYF
TRBD1,few,TRBJ2-2,TRBV2,TGTGCCAGCAGGAGGCAGGGGGCACGCACCGGGGAGCTGTTTTTT,CASRRQGARTGELFF
.,.,TRBJ1-5,TRBV24-1,TGTGCCACCAGTGGAGGGAGGGGTCCTCAGCCCCAGCATTTT,CATSGGRGPQPQHF